This TCR beta chain was sequenced for a study of blood T cell repertoires in COVID-19. Study information: The United States, Italy and Spain were the sources of the acute and convalescent COVID-19 samples. Nucleic acid was either cDNA or gDNA, and it came from T cells, B-cell-depleted T cells, or PBMCs.

CDR1 and CDR2 (germline): MGHRA, YSYEKL. V was shortened by 0 bases and J by 6 bases, with 13 bases between the two germline ends. The CDR3 has 15 amino acids. Per the study methods: Nucleated cell number was recorded as an estimate derived from reference gene primer amplification. Assay used: immunoSEQ multiplex PCR; TCRdb lists only in-frame clones, some missing. The V and J calls and the clone size are those of that table, but D and trimming were determined from the DNA. The sample carries more than 200,000 clones, approximately 79% recorded once. The clonotype originates from a woman older than 75 with active or convalescent COVID-19. Material: peripheral blood. V usage is TRBV4-1 and J usage is TRBJ2-3; D possibly corresponds to TRBD2 (5 bases). The CDR3 reads CASSQDQRFPDTQYF. CDR3 DNA sequence: TGCGCCAGCAGCCAAGATCAGCGGTTTCCTGATACGCAGTATTTT.